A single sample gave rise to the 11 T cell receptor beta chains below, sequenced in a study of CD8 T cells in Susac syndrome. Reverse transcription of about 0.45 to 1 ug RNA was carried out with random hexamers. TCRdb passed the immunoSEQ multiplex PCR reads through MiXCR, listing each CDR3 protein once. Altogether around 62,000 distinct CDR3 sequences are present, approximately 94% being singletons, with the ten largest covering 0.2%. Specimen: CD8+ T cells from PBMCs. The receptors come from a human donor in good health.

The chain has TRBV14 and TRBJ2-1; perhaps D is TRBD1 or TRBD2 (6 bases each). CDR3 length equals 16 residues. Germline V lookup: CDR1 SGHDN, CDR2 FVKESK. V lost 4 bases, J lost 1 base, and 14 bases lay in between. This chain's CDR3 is CASSPLLGGSYNEQFF. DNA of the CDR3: TGTGCCAGCAGCCCCCTCCTAGGGGGGTCCTACAATGAGCAGTTCTTC.

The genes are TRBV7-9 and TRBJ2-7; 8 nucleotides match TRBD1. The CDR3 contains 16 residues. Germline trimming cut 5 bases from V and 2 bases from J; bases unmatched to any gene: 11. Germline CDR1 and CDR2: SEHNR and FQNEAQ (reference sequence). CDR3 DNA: TGTGCCAGCAGCCCCACCACAGGGGGGTCTCCCTACGAGCAGTACTTC. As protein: CASSPTTGGSPYEQYF.

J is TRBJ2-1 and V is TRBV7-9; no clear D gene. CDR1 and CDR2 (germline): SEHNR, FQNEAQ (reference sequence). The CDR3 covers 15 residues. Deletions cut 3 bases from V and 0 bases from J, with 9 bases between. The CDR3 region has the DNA TGTGCCAGCAGCTTCCTCATAAGCTCCTACAATGAGCAGTTCTTC. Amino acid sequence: CASSFLISSYNEQFF. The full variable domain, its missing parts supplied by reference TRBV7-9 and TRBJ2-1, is DTGVSQNPRHKITKRGQNVTFRCDPISEHNRLYWYRQTLGQGPEFLTYFQNEAQLEKSRLLSDRFSAERPKGSFSTLEIQRTEQGDSAMYLCASSFLISSYNEQFFGPGTRLTVL.

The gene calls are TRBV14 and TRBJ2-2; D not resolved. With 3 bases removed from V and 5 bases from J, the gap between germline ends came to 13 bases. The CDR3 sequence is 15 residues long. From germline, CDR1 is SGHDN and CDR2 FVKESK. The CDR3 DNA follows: TGTGCCAGCAGCCACCTGGACCCGAGTACCGGGGAGCTGTTTTTT. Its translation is CASSHLDPSTGELFF.

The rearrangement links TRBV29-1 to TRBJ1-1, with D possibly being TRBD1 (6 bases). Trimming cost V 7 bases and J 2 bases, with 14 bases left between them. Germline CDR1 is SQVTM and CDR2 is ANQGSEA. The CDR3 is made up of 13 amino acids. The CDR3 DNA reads TGCAGCGCCGAAGGGGGAGGAAACACTGAAGCTTTCTTT. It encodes CSAEGGGNTEAFF.

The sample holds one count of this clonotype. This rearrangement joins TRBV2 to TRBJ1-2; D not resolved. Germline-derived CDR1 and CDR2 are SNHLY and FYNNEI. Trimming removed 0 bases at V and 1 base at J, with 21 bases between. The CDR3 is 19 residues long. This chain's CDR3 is CASSEALLSQAGHNYGYTF. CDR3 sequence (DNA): TGTGCCAGCAGTGAAGCGCTTCTTTCGCAGGCTGGGCATAACTATGGCTACACCTTC.

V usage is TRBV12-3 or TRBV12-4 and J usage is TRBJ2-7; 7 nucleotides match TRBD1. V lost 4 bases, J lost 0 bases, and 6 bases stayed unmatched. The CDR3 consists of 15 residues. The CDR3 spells CASSWAGGSSYEQYF. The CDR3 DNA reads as TGTGCCAGCAGTTGGGCAGGGGGTTCCTCCTACGAGCAGTACTTC.

CDR3 coding DNA: TGTGCCAGCAGCCAAGGGGAGGGGGGCCACACAGATACGCAGTATTTT. This codes for CASSQGEGGHTDTQYF. The chain employs TRBV3-1 and TRBJ2-3; maybe TRBD2 (7 bases). The germline V gene has CDR1 LGHDT and CDR2 YNNKEL (reference sequence). The CDR3 runs 16 residues. The V gene lost 1 base and the J gene lost 2 bases, with 13 bases spanning the gap.

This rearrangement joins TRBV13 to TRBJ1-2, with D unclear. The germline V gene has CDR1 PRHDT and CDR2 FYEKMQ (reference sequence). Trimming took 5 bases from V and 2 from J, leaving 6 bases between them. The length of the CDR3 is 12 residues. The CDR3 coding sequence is TGTGCCAGCAGCCAGATGAACTATGGCTACACCTTC. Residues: CASSQMNYGYTF.

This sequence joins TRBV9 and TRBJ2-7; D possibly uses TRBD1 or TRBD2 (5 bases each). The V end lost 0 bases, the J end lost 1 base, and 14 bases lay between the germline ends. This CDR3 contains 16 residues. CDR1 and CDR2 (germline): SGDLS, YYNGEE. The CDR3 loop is CASSVGSGAASYEQYF. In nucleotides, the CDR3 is TGTGCCAGCAGCGTAGGGTCCGGGGCTGCGTCCTACGAGCAGTACTTC.

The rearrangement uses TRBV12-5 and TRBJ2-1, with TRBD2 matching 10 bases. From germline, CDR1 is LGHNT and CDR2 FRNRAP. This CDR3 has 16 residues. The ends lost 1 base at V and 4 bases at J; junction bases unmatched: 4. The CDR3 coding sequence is TGTGCTAGTGGTTTGGCGGCTAGCGGGGGTTACAATGAGCAGTTCTTC. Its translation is CASGLAASGGYNEQFF.